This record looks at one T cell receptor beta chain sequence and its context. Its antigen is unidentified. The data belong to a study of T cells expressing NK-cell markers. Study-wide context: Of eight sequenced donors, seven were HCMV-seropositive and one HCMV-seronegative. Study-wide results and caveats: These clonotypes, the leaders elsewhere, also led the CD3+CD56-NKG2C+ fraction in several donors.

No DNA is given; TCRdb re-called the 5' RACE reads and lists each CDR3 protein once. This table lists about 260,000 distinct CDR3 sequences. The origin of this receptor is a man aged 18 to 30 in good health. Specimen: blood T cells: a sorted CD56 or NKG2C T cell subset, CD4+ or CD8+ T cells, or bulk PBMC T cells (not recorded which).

The CDR3 protein is CASSLDGGMETQYF. The rearrangement links TRBV11-2 to TRBJ2-5; TCRdb calls TRBD1, which cannot be checked without DNA. Germline V lookup: CDR1 SGHAT, CDR2 FQNNGV. This CDR3 region has 14 residues.